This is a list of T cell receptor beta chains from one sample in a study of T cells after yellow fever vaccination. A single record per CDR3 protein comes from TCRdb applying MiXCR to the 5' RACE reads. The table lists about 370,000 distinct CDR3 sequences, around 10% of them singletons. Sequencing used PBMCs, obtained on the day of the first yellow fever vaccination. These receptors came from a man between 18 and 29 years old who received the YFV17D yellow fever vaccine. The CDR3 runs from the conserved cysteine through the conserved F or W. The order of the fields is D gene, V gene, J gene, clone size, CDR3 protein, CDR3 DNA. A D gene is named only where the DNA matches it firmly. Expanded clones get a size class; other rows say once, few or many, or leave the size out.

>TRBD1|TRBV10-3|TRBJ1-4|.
CAISRQGGATNEKLFF
TGTGCCATCAGTAGACAGGGGGGCGCAACTAATGAAAAACTGTTTTTT
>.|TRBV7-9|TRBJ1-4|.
CASSLWLEKLFF
TGTGCCAGCAGCTTGTGGCTTGAAAAACTGTTTTTT
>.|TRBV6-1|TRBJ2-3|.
CASSAPGWGADTQYF
TGTGCCAGCAGTGCCCCGGGTTGGGGGGCAGATACGCAGTATTTT
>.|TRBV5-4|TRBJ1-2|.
CASSLGNTYGYTF
TGTGCCAGCAGCTTGGGAAACACATATGGCTACACCTTC
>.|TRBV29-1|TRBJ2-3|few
CSGAGTTDTQYF
TGCAGCGGGGCAGGGACCACAGATACGCAGTATTTT
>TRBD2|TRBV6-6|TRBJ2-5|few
CASSYASGETQYF
TGTGCCAGCAGTTACGCTAGCGGGGAGACCCAGTACTTC
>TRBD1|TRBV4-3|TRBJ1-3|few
CASSQSRGNGNTIYF
TGCGCCAGCAGCCAATCCAGGGGGAATGGAAACACCATATATTTT
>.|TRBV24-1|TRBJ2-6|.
CATSAGNPANVLTF
TGTGCCACCAGTGCAGGGAATCCAGCCAACGTCCTGACTTTC
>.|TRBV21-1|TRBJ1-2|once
CASSKEHLGGGYTF
TGTGCCAGCAGCAAAGAACACCTGGGAGGTGGCTACACCTTC
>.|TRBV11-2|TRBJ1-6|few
CASSFGLQFRVFRSPLHF
TGTGCCAGCAGCTTTGGTTTGCAATTCAGGGTCTTTCGCTCACCCCTCCACTTT
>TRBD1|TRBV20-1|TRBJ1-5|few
CSASQGAGFGQPQHF
TGCAGTGCTTCCCAGGGGGCTGGTTTCGGTCAGCCCCAGCATTTT
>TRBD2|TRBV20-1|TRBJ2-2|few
CSATVPGLARTGELFF
TGCAGTGCCACAGTTCCGGGACTAGCGCGCACCGGGGAGCTGTTTTTT
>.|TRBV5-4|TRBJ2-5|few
CASSLDFEETQYF
TGTGCCAGCAGCTTGGACTTCGAAGAGACCCAGTACTTC
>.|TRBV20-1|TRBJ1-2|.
CAASANGYTF
TGTGCGGCGTCTGCAAATGGCTATACCTTC
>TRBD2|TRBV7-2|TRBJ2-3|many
CASSPSGGAVRTDTQYF
TGTGCCAGCAGCCCTAGCGGGGGGGCCGTCAGGACAGATACGCAGTATTTT
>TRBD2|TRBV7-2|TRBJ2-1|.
CASSLALADKSDNEQFF
TGTGCCAGCAGCTTAGCACTAGCGGATAAATCAGACAATGAGCAGTTCTTC
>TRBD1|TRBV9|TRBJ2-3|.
CASSGDPGQVTDTQYF
TGTGCCAGCAGCGGAGATCCCGGACAGGTCACAGATACGCAGTATTTT
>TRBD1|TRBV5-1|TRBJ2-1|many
CASSRKQGAWGRTYNEQFF
TGCGCCAGCAGCCGCAAACAGGGGGCGTGGGGGCGGACCTACAATGAGCAGTTCTTC
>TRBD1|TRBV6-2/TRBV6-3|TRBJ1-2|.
CASSSTLTGDGYTF
TGTGCCAGCAGTTCCACCTTAACAGGGGATGGCTACACCTTC
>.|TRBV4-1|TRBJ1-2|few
CASSQDADSYGYTF
TGCGCCAGCAGCCAAGATGCGGATAGCTATGGCTACACCTTC
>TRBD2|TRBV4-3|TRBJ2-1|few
CASSRSGGNNEQFF
TGCGCCAGCAGCAGGAGCGGGGGGAACAATGAGCAGTTCTTC
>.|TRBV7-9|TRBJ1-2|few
CASSPEEYGYTF
TGTGCCAGCAGCCCAGAGGAATATGGCTACACCTTC
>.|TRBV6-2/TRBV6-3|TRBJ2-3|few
CASSYSDPMAPTDTQYF
TGTGCCAGCAGTTACTCGGACCCCATGGCGCCCACAGATACGCAGTATTTT
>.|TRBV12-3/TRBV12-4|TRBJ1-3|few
CASTLGGTIYF
TGTGCCAGCACCCTCGGGGGCACCATATATTTT
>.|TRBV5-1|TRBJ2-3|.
CASSGNRAADTQYF
TGCGCCAGCAGCGGAAACAGGGCGGCAGATACGCAGTATTTT
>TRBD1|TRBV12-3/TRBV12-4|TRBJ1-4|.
CASSLSGGVEKLFF
TGTGCCAGCAGTTTATCAGGGGGCGTTGAAAAACTGTTTTTT
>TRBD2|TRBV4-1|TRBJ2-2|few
CASSQEGWIAGAAPHNTGELFF
TGCGCCAGCAGCCAAGAAGGTTGGATAGCGGGGGCCGCCCCTCATAACACCGGGGAGCTGTTTTTT
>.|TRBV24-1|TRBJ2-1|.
CATSEPGTDEQFF
TGTGCCACCAGTGAACCAGGTACCGATGAGCAGTTCTTC
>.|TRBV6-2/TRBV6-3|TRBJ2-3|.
CASSYLLTDTQYF
TGTGCCAGCAGTTACCTTTTGACAGATACGCAGTATTTT
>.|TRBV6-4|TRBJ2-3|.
CASRNTGLTDTQYF
TGTGCCAGCAGGAATACAGGCCTCACAGATACGCAGTATTTT
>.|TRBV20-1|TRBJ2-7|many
CSASKGRGYEQYF
TGCAGTGCTAGTAAAGGGCGCGGCTACGAGCAGTACTTC
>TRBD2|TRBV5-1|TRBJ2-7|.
CASSLVSGGPRSSYEQYF
TGCGCCAGCAGCTTGGTTAGCGGGGGCCCCAGGAGCTCCTACGAGCAGTACTTC
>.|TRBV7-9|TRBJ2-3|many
CASSPGTLLSTDTQYF
TGTGCCAGCAGCCCAGGGACGCTACTCTCCACAGATACGCAGTATTTT
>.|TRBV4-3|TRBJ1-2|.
CASSPAEWGTYGYTF
TGCGCCAGCAGCCCCGCCGAGTGGGGGACCTATGGCTACACCTTC
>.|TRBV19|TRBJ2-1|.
CASTRTALGSYNEQFF
TGTGCCAGTACCAGGACAGCCCTCGGGTCCTACAATGAGCAGTTCTTC
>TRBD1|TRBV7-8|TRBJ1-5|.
CASSNRQGYQPQHF
TGTGCCAGCAGCAATAGACAGGGGTATCAGCCCCAGCATTTT
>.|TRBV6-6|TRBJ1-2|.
CASSVTVFYGYTF
TGTGCCAGCAGTGTGACAGTTTTCTATGGCTACACCTTC
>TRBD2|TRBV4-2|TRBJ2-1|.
CASSQVTSGGLYNEQFF
TGTGCCAGCAGCCAAGTTACTAGCGGGGGGTTATACAATGAGCAGTTCTTC
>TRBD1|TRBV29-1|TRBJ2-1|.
CSVEKGTGSNEQFF
TGCAGCGTTGAAAAGGGGACAGGGTCCAATGAGCAGTTCTTC
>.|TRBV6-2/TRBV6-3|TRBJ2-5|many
CASSYETTRVFPRETQYF
TGTGCCAGCAGTTATGAGACTACGCGGGTCTTCCCCCGAGAGACCCAGTACTTC
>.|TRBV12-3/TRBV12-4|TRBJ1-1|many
CASQTDANTEAFF
TGTGCCAGCCAGACAGATGCGAACACTGAAGCTTTCTTT
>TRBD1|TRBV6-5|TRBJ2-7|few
CASSYSLDRGYEQYF
TGTGCCAGCAGTTACTCGCTGGACAGGGGCTACGAGCAGTACTTC
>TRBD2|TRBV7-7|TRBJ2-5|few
CASSLQGLGGGETQYF
TGTGCTAGCAGCTTACAGGGACTAGGGGGAGGAGAGACCCAGTACTTC
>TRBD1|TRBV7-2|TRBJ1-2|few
CASIPPTGAGGYTF
TGTGCCAGCATCCCCCCGACAGGGGCCGGCGGCTACACCTTC
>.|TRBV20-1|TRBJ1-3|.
CSARDTTFSGNTIYF
TGCAGTGCCAGGGACACCACATTTTCTGGAAACACCATATATTTT
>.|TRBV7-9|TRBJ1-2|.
CASSEVTNYGYTF
TGTGCCAGCAGCGAGGTGACCAACTATGGCTACACCTTC
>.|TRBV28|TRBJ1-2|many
CASSSVRGYTF
TGTGCCAGCAGTTCGGTGCGAGGCTACACCTTC
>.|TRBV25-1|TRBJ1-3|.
CASSEWGYTIYF
TGTGCCAGCAGTGAATGGGGCTACACCATATATTTT
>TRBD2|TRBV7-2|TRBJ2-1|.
CASSAGLAGAEEQFF
TGTGCCAGCAGCGCGGGACTAGCGGGGGCAGAGGAGCAGTTCTTC
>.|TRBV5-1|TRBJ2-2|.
CASSLSRENRGELFF
TGCGCCAGCAGCCTTAGTCGGGAAAACCGCGGGGAGCTGTTTTTT
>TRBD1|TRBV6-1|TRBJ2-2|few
CASRRGLLDTGELFF
TGTGCCAGCAGAAGGGGGCTTCTCGACACCGGGGAGCTGTTTTTT
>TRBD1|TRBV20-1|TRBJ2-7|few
CSAQGGDRGSYEQYF
TGCAGTGCCCAGGGTGGGGACAGGGGGTCCTACGAGCAGTACTTC
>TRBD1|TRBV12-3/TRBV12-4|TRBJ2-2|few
CASSGQENTGELFF
TGTGCCAGCAGCGGACAGGAGAACACCGGGGAGCTGTTTTTT
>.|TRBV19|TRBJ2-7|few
CASSQHYEQYF
TGTGCCAGTAGTCAACACTACGAGCAGTACTTC
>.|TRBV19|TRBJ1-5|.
CSSSIYPQSTQPQHF
TGTTCCAGTAGTATATACCCCCAATCGACCCAGCCCCAGCATTTT
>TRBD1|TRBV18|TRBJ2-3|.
CASSLQGDTDTQYF
TGTGCCAGCTCACTACAGGGGGACACAGATACGCAGTATTTT
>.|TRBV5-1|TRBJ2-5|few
CASRRSLQETQYF
TGCGCCAGCAGAAGGTCCCTCCAAGAGACCCAGTACTTC
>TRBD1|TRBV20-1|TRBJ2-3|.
CSAEDRLKDTQYF
TGCAGTGCTGAGGACAGGTTGAAAGATACGCAGTATTTT